A single T cell receptor beta chain is shown here with its context. Its antigen is undetermined. Generated by immunoSEQ multiplex PCR, the TCRdb table keeps only in-frame clones and is missing some. The table records tens of thousands of clones, about nine tenths of them present only once. The sample is drawn from a study of OX40 agonist ivuxolimab in advanced cancers. Overall study results and limits: Fewer expanded clones were found on average in CD4+ than in CD8+ T cells.

The CDR3 is 14 residues long. Germline CDR1 and CDR2: SGHRS and YFSETQ. The V end was cut by 4 bases, the J end by 4 bases, with 12 bases between. The sequencing here drew on CD4+ or CD8+ T cells sorted from blood, taken in a trial of the OX40 agonist ivuxolimab. This clonotype was sampled from an adult with an advanced solid tumor such as melanoma, head and neck, liver or kidney cancer. The chain employs TRBV5-1 and TRBJ2-1, with D perhaps assigned TRBD1 or TRBD2 (6 bases each). The CDR3 is CASSAGQEYNEQFF. CDR3 nucleotides: TGCGCCAGCAGCGCGGGACAAGAATACAATGAGCAGTTCTTC.